Listed below are T cell receptor beta chains from one sample, sequenced in a study of shared clonotypes between healthy human individuals. Assay used: immunoSEQ multiplex PCR; TCRdb lists only in-frame clones, some missing. The sample includes roughly 490,000 clones, 65% to 80% of them seen just once. The sample taken for sequencing was PBMCs. These receptors all stem from a woman aged 40 to 50 in good health. Some clones in this sample may be carry-over from other donors' samples. Both conserved end residues are part of each CDR3. Fields, in order: J gene, D gene, clone size, V gene, CDR3 DNA, CDR3 protein. D genes are given only for firm matches. A row's size may be missing; if present it is once, few, many or a size class.

TRBJ2-7	-	-	TRBV20-1	TGCAGTGCTAGGGGATACGAGCAGTACTTC	CSARGYEQYF
TRBJ2-5	-	-	TRBV7-8	TGTGCCAGCAGCTTAGCGTCCGGCAGTTGGGAGACCCAGTACTTC	CASSLASGSWETQYF
TRBJ2-7	-	-	TRBV7-2	TGTGCCAGCAGTCCATGGAGCCCCGGAATCTCCGAGCAGTACTTC	CASSPWSPGISEQYF
TRBJ2-7	-	-	TRBV6-5	TGTGCCAGCAGTTACCTCCACGAGCAGTACTTC	CASSYLHEQYF
TRBJ2-7	-	-	TRBV28	TGTGCCAGCAGTTCACCCCCCGAGGGACGCTACGAGCAGTACTTC	CASSSPPEGRYEQYF
TRBJ2-4	-	-	TRBV19	TGTGCCAGCCTATCTCTGCCACCCAAAAACATTCAGTACTTC	CASLSLPPKNIQYF
TRBJ2-7	TRBD1	few	TRBV7-2	TGTGCCAGCAGCTTATGGACAGGGAGCTCCTACGAGCAGTACTTC	CASSLWTGSSYEQYF
TRBJ2-7	TRBD1	-	TRBV28	TGTGCCAGCAGAAAGACAGGGGCCGTCTACGAGCAGTACTTC	CASRKTGAVYEQYF
TRBJ1-4	TRBD1	-	TRBV7-2	TGTGCCAGCAGCAAGGACAGGGGTGCAACTAATGAAAAACTGTTTTTT	CASSKDRGATNEKLFF
TRBJ2-7	-	once	TRBV6-1	TGTGCCAGCAGTGAATCTAGCCTTCCGGGTAGTCACGAGCAGTACTTC	CASSESSLPGSHEQYF
TRBJ2-1	TRBD2	-	TRBV27	TGTGCCAGCAGTTCATGGACTAGCGGGAACCTCTACAATGAGCAGTTCTTC	CASSSWTSGNLYNEQFF
TRBJ2-7	-	few	TRBV20-1	TGCAGTGCTAGACGTGGGTCGGAGCAGTACTTC	CSARRGSEQYF
TRBJ2-2	-	-	TRBV28	TGTGCCAGCGCCGAAGGGGGGCCCGGGGAGCTGTTTTTT	CASAEGGPGELFF